A single T cell receptor (beta chain) is shown here with its context. Its antigen is still unknown. MiXCR, applied by TCRdb to the 5' RACE reads, yields one record per CDR3 protein. The sample includes under 110,000 distinct CDR3 sequences, 9.5% to 15% of them seen just once. The sample belongs to a study of T-cell memory formation after mild COVID-19. The germline gives CDR1 MGHRA, CDR2 YSYEKL. The CDR3 covers 13 residues. Trimming pared 8 bases from V and 1 base from J, leaving 11 bases between. General observations from the study: The CD4+ clones that contracted clustered mainly within CM and EM, and the CD8+ clones concentrated in EMRA. Clones that contracted from day 15 to 85 had balanced CD4/CD8; later expanders were CD4+ biased.

The chain is built from TRBV4-1 and TRBJ1-1; D uncertain. The clonotype originates from an adult woman who had mild COVID-19 (a few samples of this study predate the infection). Cell type and time point are not known. The sample consisted of PBMCs or a T cell subset sorted from them (not recorded which). The DNA for the CDR3 is TGCGCCAGCTCCGCGCAACGGAACACTGAAGCTTTCTTT. Translated, it gives CASSAQRNTEAFF.